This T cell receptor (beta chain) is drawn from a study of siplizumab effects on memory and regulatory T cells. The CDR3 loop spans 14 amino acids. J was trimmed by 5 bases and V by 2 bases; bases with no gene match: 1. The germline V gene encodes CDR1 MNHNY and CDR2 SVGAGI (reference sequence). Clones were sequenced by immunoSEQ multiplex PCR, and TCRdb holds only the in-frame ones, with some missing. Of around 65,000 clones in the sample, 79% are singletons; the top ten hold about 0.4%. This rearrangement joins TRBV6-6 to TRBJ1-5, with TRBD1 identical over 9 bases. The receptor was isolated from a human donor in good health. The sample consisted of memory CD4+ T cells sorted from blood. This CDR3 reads CASSYRTGDQPQHF. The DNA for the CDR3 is TGTGCCAGCAGTTACCGGACAGGGGATCAGCCCCAGCATTTT.